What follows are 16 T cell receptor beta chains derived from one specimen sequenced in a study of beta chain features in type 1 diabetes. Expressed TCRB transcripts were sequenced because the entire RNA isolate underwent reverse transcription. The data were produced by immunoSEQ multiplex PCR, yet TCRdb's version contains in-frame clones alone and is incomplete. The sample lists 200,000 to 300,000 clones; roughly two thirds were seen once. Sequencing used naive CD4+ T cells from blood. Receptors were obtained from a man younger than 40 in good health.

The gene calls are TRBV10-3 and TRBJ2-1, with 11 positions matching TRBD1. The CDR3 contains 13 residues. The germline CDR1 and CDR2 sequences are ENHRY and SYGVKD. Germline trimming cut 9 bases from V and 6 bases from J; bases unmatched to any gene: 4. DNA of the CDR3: TGTGCCATAGGACAGGGGGCCGGCAATGAGCAGTTCTTC. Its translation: CAIGQGAGNEQFF.

CDR3: CAISPGYEQYF. Written as DNA, the CDR3 is TGTGCCATCAGCCCCGGCTACGAGCAGTACTTC. V usage is TRBV10-3 and J usage is TRBJ2-7; D is ambiguous. The CDR3 is made up of 11 amino acids. V was clipped by 6 bases and J by 3 bases, with 6 bases between them. Germline-derived CDR1 and CDR2 are ENHRY and SYGVKD.

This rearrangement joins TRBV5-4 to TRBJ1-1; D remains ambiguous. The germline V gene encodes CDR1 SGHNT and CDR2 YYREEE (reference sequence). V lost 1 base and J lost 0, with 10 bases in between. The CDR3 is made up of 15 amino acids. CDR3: CASSLSTVMNTEAFF. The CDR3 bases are TGTGCCAGCAGCTTGTCGACCGTAATGAACACTGAAGCTTTCTTT.

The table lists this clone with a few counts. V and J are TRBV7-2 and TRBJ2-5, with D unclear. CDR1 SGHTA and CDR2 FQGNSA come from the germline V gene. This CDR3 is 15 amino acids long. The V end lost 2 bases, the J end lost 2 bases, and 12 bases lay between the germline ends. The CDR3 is CASSLTLWVQETQYF. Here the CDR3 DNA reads TGTGCCAGCAGCTTAACTTTATGGGTTCAAGAGACCCAGTACTTC.

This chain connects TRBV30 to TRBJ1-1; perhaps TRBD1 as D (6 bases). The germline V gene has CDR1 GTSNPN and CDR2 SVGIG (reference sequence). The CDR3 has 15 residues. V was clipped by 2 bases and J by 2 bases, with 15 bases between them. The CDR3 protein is CAWSLPRTANTEAFF. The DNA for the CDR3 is TGTGCCTGGAGTCTACCCCGGACAGCCAACACTGAAGCTTTCTTT.

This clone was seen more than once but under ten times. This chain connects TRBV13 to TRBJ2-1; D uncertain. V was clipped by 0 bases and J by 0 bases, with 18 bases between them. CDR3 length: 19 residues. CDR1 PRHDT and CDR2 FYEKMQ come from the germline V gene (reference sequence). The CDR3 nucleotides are TGTGCCAGCAGCTTAGGCTGGGTACAGTCACTGAGCTCCTACAATGAGCAGTTCTTC. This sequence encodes CASSLGWVQSLSSYNEQFF.

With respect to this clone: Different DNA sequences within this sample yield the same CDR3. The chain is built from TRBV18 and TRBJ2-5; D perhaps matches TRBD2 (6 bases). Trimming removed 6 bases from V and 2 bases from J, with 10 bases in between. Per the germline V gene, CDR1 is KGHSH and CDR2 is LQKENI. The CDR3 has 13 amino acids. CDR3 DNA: TGTGCCAGCTCCGCGGGGCGGCAAGAGACCCAGTACTTC. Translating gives CASSAGRQETQYF.

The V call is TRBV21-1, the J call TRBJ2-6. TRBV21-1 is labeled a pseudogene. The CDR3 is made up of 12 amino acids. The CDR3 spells CASSKRANVLTF. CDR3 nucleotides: TGTGCCAGCAGCAAACGGGCCAACGTCCTGACTTTC.

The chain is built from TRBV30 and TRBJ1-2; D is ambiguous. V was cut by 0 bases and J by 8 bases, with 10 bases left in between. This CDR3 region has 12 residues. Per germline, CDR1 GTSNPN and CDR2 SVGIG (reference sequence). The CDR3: CAWSVVGGGYTF. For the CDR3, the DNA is TGTGCCTGGAGTGTAGTGGGAGGCGGCTACACCTTC. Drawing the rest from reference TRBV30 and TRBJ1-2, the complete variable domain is SQTIHQWPATLVQPVGSPLSLECTVEGTSNPNLYWYRQAAGRGLQLLFYSVGIGQISSEVPQNLSASRPQDRQFILSSKKLLLSDSGFYLCAWSVVGGGYTFGSGTRLTVV.

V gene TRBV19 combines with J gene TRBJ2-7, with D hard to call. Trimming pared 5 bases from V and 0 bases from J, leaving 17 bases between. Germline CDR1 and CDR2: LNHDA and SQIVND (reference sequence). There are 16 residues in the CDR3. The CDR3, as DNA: TGTGCCAGTAGTTCGATAGACACCAAACACTCCTACGAGCAGTACTTC. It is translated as CASSSIDTKHSYEQYF.

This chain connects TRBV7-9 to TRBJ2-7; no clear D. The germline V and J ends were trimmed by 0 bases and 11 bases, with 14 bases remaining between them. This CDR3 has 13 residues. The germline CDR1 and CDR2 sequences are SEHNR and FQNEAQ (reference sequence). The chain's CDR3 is CASSLAATGEEYF. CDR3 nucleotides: TGTGCCAGCAGCTTAGCGGCCACCGGAGAAGAGTACTTC.

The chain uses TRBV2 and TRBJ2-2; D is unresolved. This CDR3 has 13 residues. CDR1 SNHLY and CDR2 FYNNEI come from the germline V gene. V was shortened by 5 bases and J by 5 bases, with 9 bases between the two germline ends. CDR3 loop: CASSLQSTGELFF. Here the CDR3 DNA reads TGTGCCAGCAGTCTCCAGAGTACCGGGGAGCTGTTTTTT.

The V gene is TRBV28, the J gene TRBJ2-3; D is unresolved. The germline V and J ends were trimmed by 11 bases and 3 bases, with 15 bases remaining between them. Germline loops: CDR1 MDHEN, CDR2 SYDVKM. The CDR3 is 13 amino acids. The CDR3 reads CAGRTPHTDTQYF. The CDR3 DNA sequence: TGTGCCGGAAGGACGCCTCATACAGATACGCAGTATTTT.

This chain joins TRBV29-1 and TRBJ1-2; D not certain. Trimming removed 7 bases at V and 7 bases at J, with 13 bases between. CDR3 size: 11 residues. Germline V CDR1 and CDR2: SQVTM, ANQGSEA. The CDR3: CSARGSGGYTF. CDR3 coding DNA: TGCAGCGCCAGAGGTTCAGGTGGCTACACCTTC.

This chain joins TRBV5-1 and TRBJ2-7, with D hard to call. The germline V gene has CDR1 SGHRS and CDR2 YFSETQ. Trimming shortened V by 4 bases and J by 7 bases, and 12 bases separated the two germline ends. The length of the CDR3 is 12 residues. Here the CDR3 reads CASSLADTEQYF. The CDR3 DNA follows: TGCGCCAGCAGCCTCGCTGACACGGAGCAGTACTTC.

CDR3 amino acids: CASSMRKAGGPWAYEQYF. CDR3 DNA: TGTGCCAGTAGTATGAGGAAAGCGGGAGGGCCGTGGGCCTACGAGCAGTACTTC. The genes are TRBV19 and TRBJ2-7, with 10 bases identical to TRBD2. The V gene's germline CDR1 is LNHDA and CDR2 SQIVND (reference sequence). The CDR3 covers 18 residues. With 3 bases clipped from V and 2 bases from J, the junction kept 13 bases outside the gene matches. Full variable domain (missing parts from reference TRBV19 and TRBJ2-7): DGGITQSPKYLFRKEGQNVTLSCEQNLNHDAMYWYRQDPGQGLRLIYYSQIVNDFQKGDIAEGYSVSREKKESFPLTVTSAQKNPTAFYLCASSMRKAGGPWAYEQYFGPGTRLTVT.